This TCR beta chain was sequenced during a study of identical twins. General study results and limits: Insertions were fewer in abundant cord blood beta clonotypes, whereas memory repertoires showed none of this pattern. Instead of following the same donors, the conclusions were based on cross-sectional statistical analysis.

Through template switching, a universal primer site was introduced, and the cDNA contained unique molecular identifiers. One entry per CDR3 protein results from TCRdb running MiXCR on the 5' RACE reads. This sample has hundreds of thousands of distinct CDR3 sequences, with roughly 20% found just once. CDR1 SGHDT and CDR2 YYEEEE come from the germline V gene. The trim removed 0 bases at V and 7 bases at J, leaving 12 bases unmatched. This CDR3 spans 17 amino acids. This clonotype has a handful of counts. As yet, its antigen is unknown. This same sample was also part of a study on T cells expressing NK-cell markers. Per that study: Among several donors, these clonotypes also ranked first in the CD3+CD56-NKG2C+ fraction.

The gene calls are TRBV5-6 and TRBJ2-1, with TRBD2 matching 8 bases. This sequence originates from a woman under 30 in good health. Sequenced sample: PBMCs. The CDR3 DNA reads TGTGCCAGCAGCTTGGACCGGGGAGCGGGAGCTGGGAATGAGCAGTTCTTC. Amino acid sequence: CASSLDRGAGAGNEQFF.